One T cell receptor (beta chain) is described in this entry. With a J-beta primer mix and a sample-barcoded 5' primer, a second PCR ran about 6 to 11 cycles. TCRdb called the 5' RACE reads again in MiXCR, with one record for every CDR3 protein. This table has some 640,000 distinct CDR3 sequences, over 45% appearing once. This sample was included in a study of blood T cells in healthy people across ages. Germline V gives CDR1 SQVTM, CDR2 ANQGSEA. CDR3 length: 12 amino acids. The J segment lost 4 bases and the V segment lost 7 bases, leaving 2 bases of the junction unmatched. The sequence came from a woman aged 60 to 75 in good health. This chain links TRBV29-1 with TRBJ2-1; the match to TRBD2 covers 9 bases. The sequenced sample was blood. CDR3 in amino acids: CSGTSEYNEQFF. The CDR3 DNA reads TGCAGCGGGACTAGCGAATACAATGAGCAGTTCTTC.